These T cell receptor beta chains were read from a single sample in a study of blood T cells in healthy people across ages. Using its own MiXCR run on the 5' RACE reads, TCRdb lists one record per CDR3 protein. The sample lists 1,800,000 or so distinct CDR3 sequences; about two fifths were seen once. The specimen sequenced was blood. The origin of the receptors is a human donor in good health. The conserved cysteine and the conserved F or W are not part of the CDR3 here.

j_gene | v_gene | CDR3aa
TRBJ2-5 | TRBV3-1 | ASSQEWLKETQY
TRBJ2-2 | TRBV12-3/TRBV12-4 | ASSLWDGTGELF
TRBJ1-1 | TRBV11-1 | ASSSGGWGINTEAF
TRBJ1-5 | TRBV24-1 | ATSAQGDNQPQH
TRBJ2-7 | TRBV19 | ASSMQTSTEQY
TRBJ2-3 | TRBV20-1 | SAPILTGATDTQY
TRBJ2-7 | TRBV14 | ASSQAGKGYEQY
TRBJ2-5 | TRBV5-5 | ASSLGVGAETQY
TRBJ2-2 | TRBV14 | ASSQGLYTGELF
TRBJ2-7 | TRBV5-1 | ASSPYGQGPYEQY
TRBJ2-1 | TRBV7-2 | ASSLAVLYNEQF
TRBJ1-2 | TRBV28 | ASSPGSRVGGYT
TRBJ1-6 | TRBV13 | ASSLGLAGGLRFVGSLH
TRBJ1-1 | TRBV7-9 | ASSSPGTAGGTF
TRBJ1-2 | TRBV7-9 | ASSRDGNGYT
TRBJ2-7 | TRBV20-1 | SARVSTGPYSRYEQY
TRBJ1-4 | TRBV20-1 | SARDPGGQSEKLF
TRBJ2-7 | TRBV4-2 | ASSPSSGGNEQY
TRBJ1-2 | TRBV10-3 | AISEDPGREHGYT
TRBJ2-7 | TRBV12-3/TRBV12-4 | ASRSFGYEQY
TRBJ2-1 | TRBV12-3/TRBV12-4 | ASRTTNRGLPNEQF